This TCR beta chain was identified in a study of Graves' ophthalmopathy and Graves' hyperthyroidism. Amplification of TCR beta CDR3 regions used RNA transcripts. HTBI-primed RT-PCR formed the first round, and a multiplex PCR formed the second. MiXCR, run by TCRdb on the multiplex PCR reads, gives a single entry per CDR3 protein. The sample has approximately 540,000 distinct CDR3 sequences; about 40% are singletons. CDR3 size: 13 residues. The germline V gene encodes CDR1 SGHRS and CDR2 YFSETQ. Trimming took 3 bases from V and 5 from J; bases not matched to a gene: 4. Comments on this clonotype: Being one base from a much bigger clone, this may be a read error.

V usage is TRBV5-1 and J usage is TRBJ1-1; 7 bases align to TRBD1. Sequenced sample: peripheral blood or thyroid tissue (not recorded which). This TCR derives from an adult man with Graves' hyperthyroidism. The CDR3 nucleotides are TGCGCCAGCAGCTACAACAGGGGTACTGAAGCTTTCTTT. This gives the protein CASSYNRGTEAFF.